The entry below describes one T cell receptor beta chain. The antigen is undetermined. Germline is not matched at one junction end, which may reflect a read error. The data stem from a study of cytomegalovirus exposure and HLA in healthy donors. Study observations and caveats: Presence/absence analyses assumed roughly uniform sequencing depth across donors, which may not hold.

Those who donated were healthy bone marrow donors. Donors were nominally healthy when sampled, though unrecorded immune exposures were likely. The CDR3 length is 13 residues. Germline CDR1 and CDR2: SEHNR and FQNEAQ (reference sequence). The primer mix had 60 Vbeta and 13 Jbeta primers. TCRdb's copy holds only in-frame clones and misses some; the assay was immunoSEQ multiplex PCR. Its clone listing holds under 200,000 clones. The chain employs TRBV7-9 and TRBJ2-7; D gene uncertain. The sequencing sample was made of PBMCs. The receptor was isolated from a man aged 30 to 39 in good health and CMV-seronegative. The CDR3 DNA follows: TGTGCCAGCACCGCCGACGGTAGCTACGGGCAGTACTTC. Translating it yields CASTADGSYGQYF.